The T cell receptor (beta chain) described here comes from a study of tumor-infiltrating lymphocytes in localized non-small cell lung cancer. Study-wide context: Several tumor histologies, both smoking statuses, and some post-neoadjuvant chemotherapy samples were included. Tumor tissue and non-adjacent uninvolved lung came from each patient. Overall study findings and caveats: Compared with uninvolved lung, tumors showed higher T cell infiltration by TCRbeta sequencing.

Concerning this clone itself: The antigen is undetermined.

Sequenced by immunoSEQ multiplex PCR; TCRdb stores in-frame clones only, minus some. The sample consists of some 6,000 clones, around 67% of them appearing once. Sequenced input: uninvolved lung tissue not adjacent to the tumor. This TCR was recovered from a human donor with non-small cell lung cancer.

In nucleotides, the CDR3 is TGTGCCAGCAGTGAGGGGACCAACTATGGCTACACCTTC. It codes for CASSEGTNYGYTF. The chain employs TRBV2 and TRBJ1-2; a weak D match, TRBD1 (5 bases). The CDR3 sequence is 13 residues long. The germline gives CDR1 SNHLY, CDR2 FYNNEI. Trimming left V 3 bases short and J 2 bases short, with 7 bases between.